Listed here is a single T cell receptor (beta chain). Its target is not known. These data come from a study of T cell responses to AZD1222 COVID-19 vaccine. About the research overall: Samples with a second dose at about 4 or about 12 weeks were pooled together. Study observations and caveats: It should be noted that donors were predominantly white British and more often female, and clonal diversity was possibly underestimated.

Here immunoSEQ multiplex PCR was the method, and the copy in TCRdb shows in-frame clones only, minus some. The profile shows about 130,000 clones, 65% to 90% of them singletons. This sample comprised peripheral blood, obtained on day 0 of AZD1222 vaccination. The origin of this receptor is an adult in good health.

The CDR3 DNA reads TGTGCCAGCAGCGGTGGAAGGGGGTTAGATCAGCCCCAGCATTTT. Amino acids: CASSGGRGLDQPQHF. The chain couples TRBV2 to TRBJ1-5; perhaps TRBD1 as D (6 bases). The CDR3 sequence is 15 residues long. Between the trimmed V and J ends, which lost 6 bases and 5 bases, there was a span of 17 bases. CDR1 and CDR2 (germline): SNHLY, FYNNEI.